This T cell receptor beta chain was sequenced during a study of human T cells and chemical hapten exposure. Study details: Patients, predominantly female, presented with alopecia areata, totalis or universalis.

Points on this clonotype: Its target is not known.

The time point: patch test 2, 6 weeks after DPC sensitization. Described treatment: therapeutic diphenylcyclopropenone sensitization with weekly scalp DPC. It was from unfractionated whole blood that total RNA was extracted. Study conclusions and caveats: No change in TCRs above 1 in 1000 frequency was produced by DPC sensitization. While controls formed fewer of them, expanded TCRs formed significantly more large CDR3 similarity clusters.

MiXCR, run by TCRdb on the RACE reads, gives a single entry per CDR3 protein. The table shows 140,000 or so distinct CDR3 sequences, with approximately 12% occurring only once. Germline V gene lookup returns CDR1 SGHKS and CDR2 YYEKEE (reference sequence). V gave up 1 base and J gave up 5 bases; unmatched junction bases: 6. The CDR3 runs to 16 residues. The material sequenced was whole blood, taken in connection with sensitization to the hapten diphenylcyclopropenone (DPC). The chain uses TRBV5-5 and TRBJ2-5, with 12 bases that match TRBD2. The TCR sequence derives from a woman aged 45-65 years with alopecia areata. Some clones in this sample may be carry-over from other donors' samples. The CDR3 here is CASSLRTSGVRETQYF. CDR3 in DNA: TGTGCCAGCAGCTTGAGGACTAGCGGGGTCCGGGAGACCCAGTACTTC.